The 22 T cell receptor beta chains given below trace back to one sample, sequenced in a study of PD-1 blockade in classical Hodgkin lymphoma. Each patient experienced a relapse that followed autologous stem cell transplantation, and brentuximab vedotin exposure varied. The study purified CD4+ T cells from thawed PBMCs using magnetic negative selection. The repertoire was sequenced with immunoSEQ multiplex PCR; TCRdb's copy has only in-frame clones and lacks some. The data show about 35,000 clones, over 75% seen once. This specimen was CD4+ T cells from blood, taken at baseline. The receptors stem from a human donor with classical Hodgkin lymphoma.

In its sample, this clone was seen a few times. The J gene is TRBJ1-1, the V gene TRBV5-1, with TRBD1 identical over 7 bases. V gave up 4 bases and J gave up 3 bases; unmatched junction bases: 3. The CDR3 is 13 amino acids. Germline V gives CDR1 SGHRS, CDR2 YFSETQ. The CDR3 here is CASSGTGDTEAFF. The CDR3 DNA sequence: TGCGCCAGCAGCGGTACAGGGGACACTGAAGCTTTCTTT.

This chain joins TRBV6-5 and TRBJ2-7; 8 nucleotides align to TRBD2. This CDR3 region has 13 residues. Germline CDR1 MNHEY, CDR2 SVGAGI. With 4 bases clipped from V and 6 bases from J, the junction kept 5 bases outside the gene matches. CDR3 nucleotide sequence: TGTGCCAGCAGTTGGGGCGGGGGGATCGAGCAGTACTTC. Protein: CASSWGGGIEQYF.

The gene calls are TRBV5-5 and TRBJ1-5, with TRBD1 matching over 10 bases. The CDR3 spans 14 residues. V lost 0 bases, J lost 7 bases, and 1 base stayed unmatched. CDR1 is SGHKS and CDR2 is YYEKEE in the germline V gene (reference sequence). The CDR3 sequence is CASSLGTGGQPQHF. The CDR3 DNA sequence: TGTGCCAGCAGCTTGGGGACAGGGGGACAGCCCCAGCATTTT.

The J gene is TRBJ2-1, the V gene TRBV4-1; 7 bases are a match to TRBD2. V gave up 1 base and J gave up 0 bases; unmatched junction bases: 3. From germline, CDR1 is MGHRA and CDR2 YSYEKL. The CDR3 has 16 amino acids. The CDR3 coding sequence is TGCGCCAGCAGCCAAGGACGGACTAGCTCCTACAATGAGCAGTTCTTC. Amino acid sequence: CASSQGRTSSYNEQFF.

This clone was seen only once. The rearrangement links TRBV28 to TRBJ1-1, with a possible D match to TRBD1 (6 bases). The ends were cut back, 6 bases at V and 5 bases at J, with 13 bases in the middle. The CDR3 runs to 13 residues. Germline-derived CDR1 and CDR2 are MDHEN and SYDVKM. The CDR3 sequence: CASRPQGRTEAFF. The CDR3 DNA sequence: TGTGCCAGCAGACCACAGGGTAGGACTGAAGCTTTCTTT. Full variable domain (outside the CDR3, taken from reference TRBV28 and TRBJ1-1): DVKVTQSSRYLVKRTGEKVFLECVQDMDHENMFWYRQDPGLGLRLIYFSYDVKMKEKGDIPEGYSVSREKKERFSLILESASTNQTSMYLCASRPQGRTEAFFGQGTRLTVV.

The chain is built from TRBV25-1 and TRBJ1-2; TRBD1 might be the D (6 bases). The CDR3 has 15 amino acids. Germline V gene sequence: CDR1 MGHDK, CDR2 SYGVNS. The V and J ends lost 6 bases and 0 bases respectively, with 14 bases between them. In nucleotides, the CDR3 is TGTGCCAGCAGCAGAACGGGACAAACTAACTATGGCTACACCTTC. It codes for CASSRTGQTNYGYTF.

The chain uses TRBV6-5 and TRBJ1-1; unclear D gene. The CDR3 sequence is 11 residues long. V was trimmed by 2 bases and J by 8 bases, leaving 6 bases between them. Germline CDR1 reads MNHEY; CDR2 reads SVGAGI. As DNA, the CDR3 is TGTGCCAGCAGTTACAGGACGGAAGCTTTCTTT. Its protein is CASSYRTEAFF.

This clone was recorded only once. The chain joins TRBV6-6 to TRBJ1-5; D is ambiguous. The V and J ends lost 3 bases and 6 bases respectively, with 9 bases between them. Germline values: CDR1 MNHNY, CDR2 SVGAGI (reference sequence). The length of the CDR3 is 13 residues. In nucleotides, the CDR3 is TGTGCCAGCAGTTATATGGTGTCTCAGCCCCAGCATTTT. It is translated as CASSYMVSQPQHF.

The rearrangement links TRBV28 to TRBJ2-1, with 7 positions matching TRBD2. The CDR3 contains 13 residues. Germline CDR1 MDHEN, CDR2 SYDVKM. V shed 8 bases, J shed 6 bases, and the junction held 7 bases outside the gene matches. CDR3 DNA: TGTGCCAGCGGGGGGGGAAGCGGCAATGAGCAGTTCTTC. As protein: CASGGGSGNEQFF.

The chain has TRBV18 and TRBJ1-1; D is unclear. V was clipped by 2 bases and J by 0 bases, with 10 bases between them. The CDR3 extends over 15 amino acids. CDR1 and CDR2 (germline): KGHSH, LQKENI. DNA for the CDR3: TGTGCCAGCTCACCAATTGGCAGCGTGAACACTGAAGCTTTCTTT. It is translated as CASSPIGSVNTEAFF.

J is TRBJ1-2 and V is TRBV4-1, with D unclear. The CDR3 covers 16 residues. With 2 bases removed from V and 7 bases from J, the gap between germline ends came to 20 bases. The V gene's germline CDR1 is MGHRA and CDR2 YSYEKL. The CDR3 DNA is TGCGCCAGCAGCCAATCGGATCTCACACTCCCTTCTGGCTACACCTTC. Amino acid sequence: CASSQSDLTLPSGYTF.

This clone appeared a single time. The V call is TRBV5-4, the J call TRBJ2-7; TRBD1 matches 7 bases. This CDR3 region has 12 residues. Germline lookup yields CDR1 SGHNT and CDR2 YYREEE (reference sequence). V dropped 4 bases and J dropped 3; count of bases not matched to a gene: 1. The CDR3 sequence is CASSRDSYEQYF. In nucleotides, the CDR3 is TGTGCCAGCAGCCGGGACAGCTACGAGCAGTACTTC.

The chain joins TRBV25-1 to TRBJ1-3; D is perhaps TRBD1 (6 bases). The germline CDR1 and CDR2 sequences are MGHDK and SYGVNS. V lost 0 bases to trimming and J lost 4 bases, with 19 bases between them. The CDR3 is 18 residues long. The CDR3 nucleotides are TGTGCCAGCAGTGAATACATAGGGGGGTCAGGGCAAGGAAACACCATATATTTT. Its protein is CASSEYIGGSGQGNTIYF.

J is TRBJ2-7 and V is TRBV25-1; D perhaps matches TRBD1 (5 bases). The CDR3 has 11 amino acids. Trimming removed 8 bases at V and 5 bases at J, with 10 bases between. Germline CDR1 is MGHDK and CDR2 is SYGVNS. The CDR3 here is CASQGVDEQYF. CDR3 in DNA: TGTGCCAGCCAGGGTGTCGACGAGCAGTACTTC.

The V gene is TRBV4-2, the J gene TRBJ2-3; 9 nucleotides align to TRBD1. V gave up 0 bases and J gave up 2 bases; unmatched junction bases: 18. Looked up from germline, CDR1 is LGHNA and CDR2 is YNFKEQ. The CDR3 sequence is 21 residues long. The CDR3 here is CASSQDPRPRWGQGNTDTQYF. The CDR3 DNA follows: TGTGCCAGCAGCCAAGACCCCCGCCCCCGTTGGGGACAGGGTAACACAGATACGCAGTATTTT.

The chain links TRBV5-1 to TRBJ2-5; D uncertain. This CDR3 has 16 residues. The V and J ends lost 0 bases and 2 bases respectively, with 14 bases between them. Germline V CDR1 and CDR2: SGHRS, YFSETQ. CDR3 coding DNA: TGCGCCAGCAGCTTGGCCGTTCAGGCAGTTCAAGAGACCCAGTACTTC. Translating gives CASSLAVQAVQETQYF.

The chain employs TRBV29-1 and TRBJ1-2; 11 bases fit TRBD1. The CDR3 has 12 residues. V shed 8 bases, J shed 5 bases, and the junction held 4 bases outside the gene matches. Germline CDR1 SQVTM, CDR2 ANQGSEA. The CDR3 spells CSTDRGPYGYTF. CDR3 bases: TGCAGCACGGACAGGGGGCCGTATGGCTACACCTTC.

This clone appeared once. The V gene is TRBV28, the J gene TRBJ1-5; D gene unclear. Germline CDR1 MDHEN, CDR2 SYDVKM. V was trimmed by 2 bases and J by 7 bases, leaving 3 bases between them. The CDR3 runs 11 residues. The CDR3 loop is CASSLTQPQHF. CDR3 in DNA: TGTGCCAGCAGTTTAACCCAGCCCCAGCATTTT.

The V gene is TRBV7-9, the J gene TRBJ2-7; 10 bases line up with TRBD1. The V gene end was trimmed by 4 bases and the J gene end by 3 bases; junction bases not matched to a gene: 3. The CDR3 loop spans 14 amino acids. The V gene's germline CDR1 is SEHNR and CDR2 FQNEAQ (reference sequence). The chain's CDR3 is CASSSGQGFYEQYF. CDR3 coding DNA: TGTGCCAGCAGCTCGGGACAGGGGTTCTACGAGCAGTACTTC.

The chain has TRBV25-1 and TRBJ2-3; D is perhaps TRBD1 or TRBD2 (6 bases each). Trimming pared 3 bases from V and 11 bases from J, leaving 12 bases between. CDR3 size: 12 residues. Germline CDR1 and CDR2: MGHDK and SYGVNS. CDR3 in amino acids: CASSEVGGMQYF. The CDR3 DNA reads TGTGCCAGCAGTGAGGTAGGGGGGATGCAGTATTTT.

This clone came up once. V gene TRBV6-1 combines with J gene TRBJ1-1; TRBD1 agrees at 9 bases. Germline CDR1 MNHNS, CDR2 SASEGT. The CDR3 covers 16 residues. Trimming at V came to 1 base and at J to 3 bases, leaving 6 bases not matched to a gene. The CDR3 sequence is CASSEVWRTGDTEAFF. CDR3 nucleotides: TGTGCCAGCAGTGAAGTTTGGAGGACAGGGGACACTGAAGCTTTCTTT.

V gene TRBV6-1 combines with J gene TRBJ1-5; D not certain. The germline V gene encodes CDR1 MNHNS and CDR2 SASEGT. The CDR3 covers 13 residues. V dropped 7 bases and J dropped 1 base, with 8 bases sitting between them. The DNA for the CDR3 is TGTGCCAGCACCGGATCGAGCAATCAGCCCCAGCATTTT. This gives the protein CASTGSSNQPQHF.